The sample holds a few counts of the clone carrying this TCR beta chain. Its cognate antigen is unknown. The investigators amplified TCR beta CDR3 regions from RNA transcripts. RT-PCR in the first round (using the HTBI primer set) targeted the TCR CDR3. TCRdb ran MiXCR on the multiplex PCR reads and lists one entry per CDR3 protein. In the table there are approximately 360,000 distinct CDR3 sequences, approximately 25% of which are singletons. This record comes from a study of T cells in Graves' hyperthyroidism and ophthalmopathy. Hyperthyroidism had been newly diagnosed in patients aged 18 to 65, and its duration was under 2 months. Reasons for excluding patients were uncontrolled infection, other autoimmune disease, pregnancy or lactation. The study, taken as a whole, reports: Most expanded thyroid clonotypes above 0.001 also appeared in blood.

The germline V gene encodes CDR1 MNHEY and CDR2 SVGAGI. V lost 6 bases and J 0 bases, leaving 9 bases between the germline ends. CDR3 length: 15 amino acids. This sequence was found in a man aged 50-60 years with Graves' hyperthyroidism. Specimen: blood. The rearrangement links TRBV6-5 to TRBJ2-6; D gene unclear. DNA for the CDR3: TGTGCCAGCAGATCTACAGCCTCTGGGGCCAACGTCCTGACTTTC. Translating it yields CASRSTASGANVLTF.